Here is one T cell receptor (beta chain) with its context. Its antigen is undetermined. The germline gives CDR1 SNHLY, CDR2 FYNNEI. CDR3 length: 17 residues. V was clipped by 5 bases and J by 5 bases, with 22 bases between them. This sample is part of a study of cytomegalovirus exposure and HLA in healthy donors. Study-wide results and caveats: Reportedly, HLA-A and HLA-B alleles of most subjects were accurately predicted from TCR beta.

With 60 Vbeta and 13 Jbeta primers, the PCR was carried out. Using immunoSEQ multiplex PCR, the repertoire was profiled, and TCRdb retains in-frame clones only, with some absent. The repertoire holds around 140,000 clones, roughly four fifths seen once, with roughly 3.4% in the top ten. The source is a man aged 18 to 29 in good health and CMV-seropositive. The sample comprised PBMCs. The J gene is TRBJ2-1, the V gene TRBV2, with a weak D call TRBD2 (6 bases). The CDR3 bases are TGTGCCAGCAGTCCCGGCCAGCGCCAGAGCGGGCACAATGAGCAGTTCTTC. Translating gives CASSPGQRQSGHNEQFF.